The 17 T cell receptor beta chains given below trace back to one sample, sequenced in a study of T cells in Graves' hyperthyroidism and ophthalmopathy. The investigators amplified TCR beta CDR3 regions from RNA transcripts. The study used the HTBI primer set for a first-round RT-PCR of the TCR CDR3. TCRdb fed the multiplex PCR reads into MiXCR, producing one record per CDR3 protein. The data hold 730,000 or so distinct CDR3 sequences, with around 19% observed a single time. Sequencing was carried out using blood. The receptors were sampled from a woman aged 45-65 years with Graves' hyperthyroidism that later progressed to Graves' ophthalmopathy.

The table lists this clonotype with a few counts. This chain links TRBV3-1 with TRBJ1-5, with TRBD1 identical over 7 bases. CDR3 size: 17 residues. Trimming cost V 4 bases and J 2 bases; bases outside gene matches: 11. Germline V gene lookup returns CDR1 LGHDT and CDR2 YNNKEL (reference sequence). Written as DNA, the CDR3 is TGTGCCAGCAGCCTCCAGGGGGGGGGCAGGGGCAATCAGCCCCAGCATTTT. Residues: CASSLQGGGRGNQPQHF.

This clonotype was found a few times. This rearrangement joins TRBV13 to TRBJ2-3, with 9 positions matching TRBD1. The CDR3 has 14 amino acids. Germline assignment: CDR1 PRHDT and CDR2 FYEKMQ (reference sequence). V gave up 4 bases and J gave up 4 bases; unmatched junction bases: 3. This CDR3 reads CASSSRDRADTQYF. The CDR3 DNA is TGTGCCAGCAGCTCCCGGGACAGGGCAGATACGCAGTATTTT. Combining the CDR3 with reference TRBV13 and TRBJ2-3 gives the whole variable domain AAGVIQSPRHLIKEKRETATLKCYPIPRHDTVYWYQQGPGQDPQFLISFYEKMQSDKGSIPDRFSAQQFSDYHSELNMSSLELGDSALYFCASSSRDRADTQYFGPGTRLTVL.

This clonotype was counted at least ten times. This rearrangement joins TRBV5-6 to TRBJ1-1; 7 bases line up with TRBD1. This CDR3 has 18 residues. From germline, CDR1 is SGHDT and CDR2 YYEEEE. Trimming cost V 1 base and J 0 bases; bases outside gene matches: 12. CDR3: CASSLPPPVQGVNTEAFF. The CDR3, as DNA: TGTGCCAGCAGCTTGCCCCCCCCTGTGCAGGGGGTGAACACTGAAGCTTTCTTT.

The table lists this clonotype with many counts. Sequence at one end of the junction differs from germline and may be a read error. The chain's CDR3 is CASSLGPDYGYTF. The CDR3 DNA reads as TGTGCCAGCAGCTTAGGCCCGGACTATGGCTACACCTTC. V usage is TRBV5-1 and J usage is TRBJ1-2; D is unresolved. The germline gives CDR1 SGHRS, CDR2 YFSETQ. The CDR3 spans 13 residues.

With respect to this clonotype: Because the CDR3's place on the DNA is in doubt, the DNA is left out and the CDR3 is given as listed by TCRdb. The chain carries TRBV12-3 or TRBV12-4 and TRBJ2-3. The CDR3 adds up to 15 amino acids, both ends counted. The CDR3 spells CASSSSGTSTDTQYF.

CDR3 sequence: CASSSFGQGLDTQYF. The CDR3 nucleotides are TGTGCCAGCAGTTCTTTCGGACAGGGTTTAGATACGCAGTATTTT. The chain combines TRBV27 with TRBJ2-3; TRBD1 agrees at 8 bases. Trimming removed 4 bases from V and 5 bases from J; junction bases left unmatched: 8. The CDR3 spans 15 residues. Germline V gives CDR1 MNHEY, CDR2 SMNVEV (reference sequence).

This clonotype was picked up a small number of times. The chain links TRBV10-3 to TRBJ1-1; no reliable D call. The CDR3 is 13 amino acids. Germline-derived CDR1 and CDR2 are ENHRY and SYGVKD. With 10 bases removed from V and 5 bases from J, the gap between germline ends came to 17 bases. CDR3 loop: CATAGLESTEAFF. The CDR3 nucleotides read TGTGCCACTGCCGGGCTAGAAAGTACTGAAGCTTTCTTT.

This clonotype has ten or more counts. The rearrangement uses TRBV5-1 and TRBJ2-2; D is unresolved. The ends were cut back, 1 base at V and 3 bases at J, with 4 bases in the middle. Germline CDR1 is SGHRS and CDR2 is YFSETQ. The CDR3 loop spans 13 amino acids. The CDR3 DNA reads as TGCGCCAGCAGCTTGTACGACACCGGGGAGCTGTTTTTT. Protein product: CASSLYDTGELFF.

This clonotype was seen more than once but under ten times. The chain couples TRBV5-1 to TRBJ2-3, with D uncertain. V dropped 3 bases and J dropped 5 bases, with 16 bases sitting between them. Germline V CDR1 and CDR2: SGHRS, YFSETQ. The CDR3 consists of 15 residues. Here the CDR3 DNA reads TGCGCCAGCAGCTCCATCATAAACCAACAAGATACGCAGTATTTT. Encoded protein: CASSSIINQQDTQYF.

The rearrangement links TRBV10-3 to TRBJ2-7, with 7 bases aligning to TRBD1. The CDR3 contains 14 residues. Germline V gives CDR1 ENHRY, CDR2 SYGVKD. The V segment lost 2 bases and the J segment 6 bases; nucleotides outside the gene matches: 7. The chain's CDR3 is CAISETGADSEQYF. The CDR3 nucleotides are TGTGCCATCAGTGAGACAGGGGCCGACAGCGAGCAGTACTTC.

The V call is TRBV6-4, the J call TRBJ2-3, with TRBD2 matching 7 bases. The CDR3 totals 16 residues. V lost 7 bases to trimming and J lost 2 bases; unmatched junction nucleotides: 12. Germline V gives CDR1 MRHNA, CDR2 SNTAGT. CDR3 DNA sequence: TGTGCCAGCACCACTCGACCGGGACTACCCACAGATACGCAGTATTTT. Protein: CASTTRPGLPTDTQYF.

Regarding this clonotype: At one boundary the junction diverges from the germline segment, which might be a read error. The CDR3 region is CAISYTITGENTEASF. Here the CDR3 DNA reads TGTGCCATCAGCTATACCATAACAGGGGAGAACACTGAAGCTTCCTTT. The genes are TRBV10-3 and TRBJ1-1; 7 bases fit TRBD1. CDR1 is ENHRY, CDR2 SYGVKD, per germline. The CDR3 has 16 residues.

V is TRBV19 and J is TRBJ1-5; no definite D call. Germline values: CDR1 LNHDA, CDR2 SQIVND (reference sequence). The V and J ends lost 3 bases and 6 bases respectively, with 9 bases between them. This CDR3 is 13 amino acids long. The chain's CDR3 is CASSIQVTQPQHF. CDR3 coding DNA: TGTGCCAGTAGTATTCAGGTTACTCAGCCCCAGCATTTT.

This clonotype was picked up many times. The chain couples TRBV9 to TRBJ1-4, with D maybe TRBD1 (6 bases). Looked up from germline, CDR1 is SGDLS and CDR2 is YYNGEE. V was clipped by 3 bases and J by 0 bases, with 12 bases between them. This CDR3 has 16 residues. The DNA for the CDR3 is TGTGCCAGCAGCGGAGGGGACACTGCAACTAATGAAAAACTGTTTTTT. Translated, it gives CASSGGDTATNEKLFF.

This clonotype has just a few counts. The genes are TRBV7-9 and TRBJ1-2; TRBD1 agrees at 10 bases. This CDR3 has 18 amino acids. The V and J ends lost 5 bases and 4 bases, in that order; junction bases with no gene match: 16. From germline, CDR1 is SEHNR and CDR2 FQNEAQ (reference sequence). CDR3 in amino acids: CASSPQHRDRGYFYGYTF. In DNA, the CDR3 is TGTGCCAGCAGCCCCCAGCACCGGGACAGGGGCTACTTCTATGGCTACACCTTC.

This clonotype was seen ten or more times. The chain employs TRBV2 and TRBJ2-4, with a possible D match to TRBD1 (5 bases). This CDR3 spans 14 amino acids. Germline values: CDR1 SNHLY, CDR2 FYNNEI. V was shortened by 2 bases and J by 8 bases, with 13 bases between the two germline ends. The CDR3 nucleotides are TGTGCCAGCAGTGAATATCCAGGGCTAGACATTCAGTACTTC. Translation gives CASSEYPGLDIQYF.

Comments on this clonotype: This may come from a read error, since a much larger clone is one base off. The rearrangement joins TRBV2 to TRBJ1-5; no firm D call. From germline, CDR1 is SNHLY and CDR2 FYNNEI. CDR3 length: 13 residues. V shed 1 base and J shed 5 bases, with 6 bases lying between them. For the CDR3, the DNA is TGTGCCAGCAGTGAAGACGGCCATCAGCCCCAGCATTTT. The encoded protein is CASSEDGHQPQHF.